The text below deals with one T cell receptor beta chain. Data came from immunoSEQ multiplex PCR; TCRdb stores just in-frame clones and leaves some out. The sample records 70,000 to 75,000 clones, more than 75% being singletons. The sample comes from a study of OX40 agonist ivuxolimab in advanced cancers. Study-wide background: Ivuxolimab was delivered to patients intravenously every 2 weeks at doses spanning 0.01 to 10 mg/kg. Three individuals attained partial responses, comprising one hepatocellular carcinoma case and two cutaneous melanoma cases.

Blood sampling took place at baseline, cycle 4 day 1, and cycle 7 day 1. The CDR3 totals 15 residues. The germline gives CDR1 SGHAT, CDR2 FQNNGV. After removal of 5 bases from V and 7 bases from J, the junction contained 11 bases not matched to a gene. The chain combines TRBV11-2 with TRBJ2-7; TRBD1 aligns across 10 bases. The specimen comprised CD4+ or CD8+ T cells sorted from blood, sampled in a trial of the OX40 agonist ivuxolimab. The sequence came from an adult with an advanced solid tumor such as melanoma, head and neck, liver or kidney cancer. CDR3 coding DNA: TGTGCCAGCAGCCATCCCGGGACAGGGGCGGGTGAGCAGTACTTC. The encoded protein is CASSHPGTGAGEQYF.